The 25 T cell receptor beta chains in this list originate from one sample, sequenced in a study of regulatory and conventional T cells in RAG deficiency. Profiling relied on immunoSEQ multiplex PCR, and the TCRdb table lists in-frame clones only, not all of them. The sample includes approximately 300 clones, 45% seen only once; the top ten take around two fifths. Regulatory T cells were sorted from blood as CD4+ CD25-high CD127-low cells. The sequencing sample was made of Tregs sorted from blood. These receptors all come from a human donor with RAG deficiency presenting as severe combined immunodeficiency.

The chain has TRBV7-1 and TRBJ2-7, with D maybe TRBD1 (6 bases). TRBV7-1 qualifies as an ORF whose function is uncertain. The germline V and J ends were trimmed by 5 bases and 2 bases, with 10 bases remaining between them. The CDR3 sequence is 13 residues long. Here the CDR3 DNA reads TGTGCCAGCAGCACCTGGACAGCCTACGAGCAGTACTTC. The encoded protein is CASSTWTAYEQYF.

CDR3 residues: CASSQRRKFVNTEAFF. The CDR3 bases are TGCGCCAGCAGCCAAAGGAGAAAATTTGTGAACACTGAAGCTTTCTTT. The chain is built from TRBV4-1 and TRBJ1-1; D remains unclear. From germline, CDR1 is MGHRA and CDR2 YSYEKL. The V end lost 2 bases, the J end lost 0 bases, and 13 bases lay between the germline ends. This CDR3 has 16 amino acids.

The V gene is TRBV9, the J gene TRBJ1-2; the D gene is possibly TRBD1 (6 bases). Germline CDR1 is SGDLS and CDR2 is YYNGEE. Deletions cut 0 bases from V and 2 bases from J, with 11 bases between. The CDR3 consists of 15 residues. The CDR3 is CASSVGGGINYGYTF. As DNA, the CDR3 is TGTGCCAGCAGCGTAGGGGGGGGCATCAACTATGGCTACACCTTC. Variable domain in full (rest from reference TRBV9 and TRBJ1-2): DSGVTQTPKHLITATGQRVTLRCSPRSGDLSVYWYQQSLDQGLQFLIQYYNGEERAKGNILERFSAQQFPDLHSELNLSSLELGDSALYFCASSVGGGINYGYTFGSGTRLTVV.

This clone was recorded only once. The missing conserved phenylalanine or tryptophan at the end of this CDR3 makes a read error likely. The DNA is left out, because the CDR3 cannot be placed on it with certainty; the CDR3 is given as TCRdb lists it. The V call is TRBV6-9, the J call TRBJ1-2. The germline gives CDR1 MNHGY, CDR2 SVAAGI. The CDR3 spans 13 residues, counting both ends. The CDR3 is CASSMHVPYGKTY.

The V and J genes are TRBV4-1 and TRBJ2-7; 9 nucleotides agree with TRBD1. Germline V gene data show CDR1 as MGHRA and CDR2 as YSYEKL. This CDR3 contains 16 residues. The V gene end was trimmed by 3 bases and the J gene end by 0 bases; junction bases not matched to a gene: 6. The CDR3 protein is CASSHEGTGSSYEQYF. The CDR3 DNA reads as TGCGCCAGCAGCCATGAAGGGACAGGGAGCTCCTACGAGCAGTACTTC.

This clone is labeled as large. The rearrangement joins TRBV7-3 to TRBJ2-1; D call uncertain. This CDR3 is built from 13 residues. V was clipped by 4 bases and J by 2 bases, with 6 bases between them. Per germline, CDR1 SGHTA and CDR2 FQGTGA. CDR3 amino acids: CASSSLPYNEQFF. CDR3 sequence (DNA): TGTGCCAGCAGCTCCCTTCCCTACAATGAGCAGTTCTTC.

In this sample, this clone is hyperexpanded. The rearrangement joins TRBV27 to TRBJ1-2; D is ambiguous. CDR3 length: 10 amino acids. The V gene's germline CDR1 is MNHEY and CDR2 SMNVEV (reference sequence). Trimming left V 6 bases short and J 5 bases short, with 4 bases between. The CDR3 reads CASRFYGYTF. The CDR3, as DNA: TGTGCCAGCAGGTTTTATGGCTACACCTTC.

The CDR3: CASSVVGQETQYF. DNA for the CDR3: TGTGCCAGCAGCGTAGTAGGGCAAGAGACCCAGTACTTC. The rearrangement joins TRBV9 to TRBJ2-5; D is uncertain. Trimming removed 0 bases at V and 2 bases at J, with 5 bases between. The length of the CDR3 is 13 residues. CDR1 is SGDLS, CDR2 YYNGEE, per germline.

The J gene is TRBJ1-5, the V gene TRBV5-1; D might be TRBD1 (5 bases). The germline CDR1 and CDR2 sequences are SGHRS and YFSETQ. CDR3 length: 15 residues. Trimming shortened V by 7 bases and J by 0 bases, and 14 bases separated the two germline ends. The CDR3 loop reads CASRRGDGSNQPQHF. CDR3 nucleotides: TGCGCCAGCCGGCGCGGGGACGGTAGCAATCAGCCCCAGCATTTT.

This clone rates as large. The chain carries TRBV6-5 and TRBJ2-7; D remains unclear. V lost 0 bases and J 4 bases, leaving 7 bases between the germline ends. CDR1 is MNHEY and CDR2 is SVGAGI in the germline V gene. The CDR3 is 13 residues long. The CDR3 DNA follows: TGTGCCAGCAGTTACTCCCCCCGTTACGAGCAGTACTTC. This encodes CASSYSPRYEQYF.

The rearrangement links TRBV7-8 to TRBJ2-6; D unclear. There are 18 residues in the CDR3. V was cut by 5 bases and J by 5 bases, with 22 bases left in between. Germline CDR1 and CDR2: SGHVS and FQNEAQ. CDR3 protein: CASSHSPYPQSRANVLTF. Written as DNA, the CDR3 is TGTGCCAGCAGCCATTCCCCGTACCCACAAAGTCGGGCCAACGTCCTGACTTTC. The whole variable domain, filled in from reference TRBV7-8 and TRBJ2-6, reads GAGVSQSPRYKVAKRGQDVALRCDPISGHVSLFWYQQALGQGPEFLTYFQNEAQLDKSGLPSDRFFAERPEGSVSTLKIQRTQQEDSAVYLCASSHSPYPQSRANVLTFGAGSRLTVL.

This clone is judged large. The chain uses TRBV5-1 and TRBJ2-5; D uncertain. Trimming removed 1 base at V and 4 bases at J, with 5 bases between. Per the germline V gene, CDR1 is SGHRS and CDR2 is YFSETQ. The CDR3 contains 12 residues. The CDR3 loop is CASSLIRETQYF. DNA of the CDR3: TGCGCCAGCAGCTTGATACGAGAGACCCAGTACTTC.

This chain uses TRBV7-2 with TRBJ1-2; D is uncertain. Germline V gene lookup returns CDR1 SGHTA and CDR2 FQGNSA. This CDR3 spans 14 amino acids. V lost 3 bases to trimming and J lost 8 bases, with 16 bases between them. This CDR3 reads CASSFARPAGGYTF. CDR3 in DNA: TGTGCCAGCAGCTTTGCGAGACCGGCGGGGGGCTACACCTTC.

This clone was recorded once. The rearrangement links TRBV9 to TRBJ2-5, with unresolved D. Germline CDR1 is SGDLS and CDR2 is YYNGEE. The CDR3 has 12 residues. V lost 2 bases and J lost 5, with 7 bases in between. CDR3 in amino acids: CASSVVRETQYF. The CDR3 DNA follows: TGTGCCAGCAGCGTGGTACGGGAGACCCAGTACTTC.

The rearrangement links TRBV27 to TRBJ1-1, with D perhaps matching TRBD1 (5 bases). V was trimmed by 2 bases and J by 7 bases, leaving 5 bases between them. Per the germline V gene, CDR1 is MNHEY and CDR2 is SMNVEV (reference sequence). This CDR3 has 11 amino acids. The CDR3 loop reads CASSLRGEAFF. CDR3 coding DNA: TGTGCCAGCAGTTTAAGGGGTGAAGCTTTCTTT.

By proportion, this clone is large. V usage is TRBV7-2 and J usage is TRBJ1-4; D not resolved. V was cut by 1 base and J by 10 bases, with 4 bases left in between. The CDR3 is made up of 11 amino acids. CDR1 is SGHTA, CDR2 FQGNSA, per germline. DNA of the CDR3: TGTGCCAGCAGCTTAGAGCTAAAACTGTTTTTT. Translating it yields CASSLELKLFF.

The genes are TRBV20-1 and TRBJ1-2; no definite D call. Trimming removed 2 bases at V and 2 bases at J, with 3 bases between. Germline V gene sequence: CDR1 DFQATT, CDR2 SNEGSKA (reference sequence). The CDR3 covers 11 residues. CDR3 in amino acids: CSARQNYGYTF. The CDR3 bases are TGCAGTGCTAGACAAAACTATGGCTACACCTTC.

The chain combines TRBV7-2 with TRBJ1-5; the match to TRBD1 covers 7 bases. Germline V CDR1 and CDR2: SGHTA, FQGNSA. The CDR3 is 16 amino acids. J was trimmed by 4 bases and V by 3 bases; bases with no gene match: 9. Here the CDR3 reads CASSFRTGNLNQPQHF. In nucleotides, the CDR3 is TGTGCCAGCAGCTTCAGGACAGGCAATTTAAATCAGCCCCAGCATTTT.

The rearrangement links TRBV11-3 to TRBJ2-7; D is possibly TRBD1 or TRBD2 (7 bases each). V gave up 0 bases and J gave up 5 bases, with 14 bases separating them. The germline CDR1 and CDR2 sequences are SGHNT and YENEEA. This CDR3 region has 15 residues. CDR3 nucleotide sequence: TGTGCCAGCAGCTTAGAGGGGAGGGGGCGCCACGAGCAGTACTTC. Translating it yields CASSLEGRGRHEQYF. Variable domain in full (rest from reference TRBV11-3 and TRBJ2-7): EAGVVQSPRYKIIEKKQPVAFWCNPISGHNTLYWYLQNLGQGPELLIRYENEEAVDDSQLPKDRFSAERLKGVDSTLKIQPAELGDSAVYLCASSLEGRGRHEQYFGPGTRLTVT.

Points on this clone: The conserved closing phenylalanine or tryptophan is absent in this CDR3, likely reflecting a read error. No DNA is shown, since the ends of the CDR3 on it are uncertain; the CDR3 is the one TCRdb lists. The chain uses TRBV6-9 and TRBJ1-2. CDR1 is MNHGY, CDR2 SVAAGI, per germline. The CDR3 extends over 13 residues, inclusive of both ends. The CDR3 sequence: CASSAVRPYGKTY.

This sequence joins TRBV7-9 and TRBJ1-2; no definite D call. V lost 3 bases and J lost 4, with 12 bases in between. The CDR3 consists of 14 residues. Germline V gives CDR1 SEHNR, CDR2 FQNEAQ (reference sequence). CDR3: CASSFRVQLYGYTF. For the CDR3, the DNA is TGTGCCAGCAGCTTCCGGGTCCAACTCTATGGCTACACCTTC.

This chain links TRBV30 with TRBJ2-3; perhaps D is TRBD1 or TRBD2 (5 bases each). Germline lookup yields CDR1 GTSNPN and CDR2 SVGIG (reference sequence). The CDR3 has 13 amino acids. Trimming shortened V by 0 bases and J by 11 bases, and 15 bases separated the two germline ends. The CDR3 DNA reads TGTGCCTGGAGTGTAGGGACCGCTACTAAGCAGTATTTT. This codes for CAWSVGTATKQYF. The full variable domain, with the rest looked up from reference TRBV30 and TRBJ2-3, is SQTIHQWPATLVQPVGSPLSLECTVEGTSNPNLYWYRQAAGRGLQLLFYSVGIGQISSEVPQNLSASRPQDRQFILSSKKLLLSDSGFYLCAWSVGTATKQYFGPGTRLTVL.

The chain uses TRBV7-3 and TRBJ1-2; D uncertain. The V gene lost 2 bases and the J gene lost 8 bases, with 18 bases spanning the gap. Germline-derived CDR1 and CDR2 are SGHTA and FQGTGA. There are 15 residues in the CDR3. CDR3 residues: CASSLGPPKAWGYTF. The CDR3 region has the DNA TGTGCCAGCAGCTTAGGCCCCCCCAAGGCGTGGGGCTACACCTTC.

This clone was observed a handful of times. The chain combines TRBV14 with TRBJ1-2; a weak D match, TRBD1 (5 bases). Germline V gives CDR1 SGHDN, CDR2 FVKESK. This CDR3 region has 13 residues. V dropped 1 base and J dropped 4 bases, with 7 bases sitting between them. The CDR3 here is CASSQVGLYGYTF. The CDR3 nucleotides read TGTGCCAGCAGCCAAGTGGGACTCTATGGCTACACCTTC. The complete variable domain, with remaining parts taken from reference TRBV14 and TRBJ1-2, reads EAGVTQFPSHSVIEKGQTVTLRCDPISGHDNLYWYRRVMGKEIKFLLHFVKESKQDESGMPNNRFLAERTGGTYSTLKVQPAELEDSGVYFCASSQVGLYGYTFGSGTRLTVV.

The chain combines TRBV7-2 with TRBJ1-4; D is ambiguous. V was trimmed by 3 bases and J by 8 bases, leaving 7 bases between them. The CDR3 has 12 amino acids. Germline lookup yields CDR1 SGHTA and CDR2 FQGNSA. In DNA form, the CDR3 reads TGTGCCAGCAGCTTGGTCCGGGAAAAACTGTTTTTT. Residues: CASSLVREKLFF.